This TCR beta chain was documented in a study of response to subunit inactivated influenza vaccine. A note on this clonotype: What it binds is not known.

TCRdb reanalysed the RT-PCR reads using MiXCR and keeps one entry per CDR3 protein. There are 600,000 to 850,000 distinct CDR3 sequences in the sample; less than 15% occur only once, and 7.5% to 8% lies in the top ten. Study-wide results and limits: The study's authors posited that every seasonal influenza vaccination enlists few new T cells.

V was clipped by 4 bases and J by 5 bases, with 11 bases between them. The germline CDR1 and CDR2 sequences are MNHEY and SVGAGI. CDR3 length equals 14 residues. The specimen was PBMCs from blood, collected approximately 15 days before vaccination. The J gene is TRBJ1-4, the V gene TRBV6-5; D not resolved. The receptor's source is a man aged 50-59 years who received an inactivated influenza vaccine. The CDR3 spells CASSSGMANEKLFF. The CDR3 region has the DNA TGTGCCAGCAGTTCCGGGATGGCGAATGAAAAACTGTTTTTT.